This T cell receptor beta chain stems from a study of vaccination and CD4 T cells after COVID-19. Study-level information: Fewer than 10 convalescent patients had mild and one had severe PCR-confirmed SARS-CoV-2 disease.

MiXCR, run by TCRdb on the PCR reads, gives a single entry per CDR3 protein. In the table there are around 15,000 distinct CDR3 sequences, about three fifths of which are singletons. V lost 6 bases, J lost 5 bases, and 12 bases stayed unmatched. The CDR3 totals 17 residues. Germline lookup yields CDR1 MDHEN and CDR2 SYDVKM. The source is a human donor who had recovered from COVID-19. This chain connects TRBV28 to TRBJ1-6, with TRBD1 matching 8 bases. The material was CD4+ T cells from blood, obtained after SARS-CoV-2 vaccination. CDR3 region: CASSSPPTGDDNSPLHF. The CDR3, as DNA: TGTGCCAGCAGCTCCCCCCCGACAGGGGACGATAATTCACCCCTCCACTTT.